The subject of this entry is one T cell receptor (beta chain). Its target is not known. Each donor's status was that of a healthy bone marrow donor. The entry originates in a study of cytomegalovirus exposure and HLA in healthy donors. Whole-study results and caveats: A later analysis linked a missense variant in DCLRE1C to the trimming of TCR beta V and J genes.

Germline-derived CDR1 and CDR2 are SNHLY and FYNNEI. V lost 6 bases and J 3 bases, leaving 12 bases between the germline ends. CDR3 length equals 13 residues. The primer mix had 60 Vbeta and 13 Jbeta primers. Profiled with immunoSEQ multiplex PCR; TCRdb holds only in-frame clones, not every one. Of nearly 70,000 clones in the sample, under 85% were seen once. Sequenced input: PBMCs. The chain carries TRBV2 and TRBJ2-7, with D possibly matching TRBD1 (6 bases). This clonotype originated in a woman aged 55-70 years in good health and CMV-seropositive. The CDR3 bases are TGTGCCAGCAGCAACCAGGGGTTCTACGAGCAGTACTTC. Its translation is CASSNQGFYEQYF.